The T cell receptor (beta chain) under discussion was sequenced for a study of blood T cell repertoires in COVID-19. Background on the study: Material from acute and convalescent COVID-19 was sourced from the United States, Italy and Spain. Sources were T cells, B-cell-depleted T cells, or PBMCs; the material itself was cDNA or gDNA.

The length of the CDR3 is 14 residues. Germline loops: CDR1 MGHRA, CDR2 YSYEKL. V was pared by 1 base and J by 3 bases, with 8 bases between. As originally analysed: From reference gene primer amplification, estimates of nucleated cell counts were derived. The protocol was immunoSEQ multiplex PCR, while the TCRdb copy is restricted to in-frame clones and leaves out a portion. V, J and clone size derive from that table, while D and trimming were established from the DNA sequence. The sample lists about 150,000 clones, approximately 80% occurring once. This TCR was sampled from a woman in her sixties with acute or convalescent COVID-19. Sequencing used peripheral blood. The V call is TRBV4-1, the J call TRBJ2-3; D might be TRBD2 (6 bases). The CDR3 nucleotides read TGCGCCAGCAGCCAAGTCCTAGCGACAGATACGCAGTATTTT. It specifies CASSQVLATDTQYF.